One and the same sample provided the 29 T cell receptor beta chains below, sequenced in a study of blood T cell repertoires in COVID-19. Measured with immunoSEQ multiplex PCR; TCRdb has only the in-frame clones, and not every one. The sample records about 160,000 clones, around four fifths being singletons. Source material: PBMCs or T cells enriched from blood (not recorded which). The receptors here all came from a woman aged 50 to 60 who had recovered from COVID-19.

This chain links TRBV5-1 with TRBJ2-2; TRBD2 agrees at 13 bases. Germline assignment: CDR1 SGHRS and CDR2 YFSETQ. The CDR3 contains 17 residues. J was trimmed by 6 bases and V by 0 bases; bases with no gene match: 5. DNA for the CDR3: TGCGCCAGCAGCTTGGGGACTAGCGGGGGACGAGCCGGGGAGCTGTTTTTT. Amino acid sequence: CASSLGTSGGRAGELFF.

The chain carries TRBV14 and TRBJ2-3; D perhaps matches TRBD1 (6 bases). Germline CDR1 reads SGHDN; CDR2 reads FVKESK. V lost 3 bases to trimming and J lost 2 bases, with 12 bases between them. The CDR3 contains 15 residues. For the CDR3, the DNA is TGTGCCAGCAGCCACTGGCAGGGGAACACAGATACGCAGTATTTT. Amino acids: CASSHWQGNTDTQYF.

This sequence joins TRBV27 and TRBJ2-2; D not resolved. This CDR3 is 12 amino acids long. Germline CDR1 reads MNHEY; CDR2 reads SMNVEV (reference sequence). V shed 5 bases and J shed 3 bases, with 4 bases lying between them. The CDR3 here is CASSRHTGELFF. DNA of the CDR3: TGTGCCAGCAGTCGTCACACCGGGGAGCTGTTTTTT.

This chain joins TRBV13 and TRBJ1-6; TRBD1 aligns across 11 bases. This CDR3 comprises 15 residues. The V segment lost 0 bases and the J segment 10 bases; nucleotides outside the gene matches: 2. CDR1 PRHDT and CDR2 FYEKMQ come from the germline V gene (reference sequence). The DNA of the CDR3 is TGTGCCAGCAGCTTAGGGGACAGGGGGCTATCACCCCTCCACTTT. Its protein is CASSLGDRGLSPLHF.

This rearrangement joins TRBV3-1 (or the pseudogene TRBV3-2) to TRBJ2-3; weak D call: TRBD2 (5 bases). The CDR3 has 14 residues. Germline lookup yields CDR1 LGHDT and CDR2 YNNKEL (reference sequence). Trimming cost V 5 bases and J 4 bases, with 13 bases left between them. The CDR3 protein is CASSFGLGADTQYF. The DNA for the CDR3 is TGTGCCAGCAGCTTCGGACTCGGAGCAGATACGCAGTATTTT.

This sequence joins TRBV28 and TRBJ2-7, with 8 positions matching TRBD1. V lost 8 bases to trimming and J lost 1 base; unmatched junction nucleotides: 4. Germline V gene lookup returns CDR1 MDHEN and CDR2 SYDVKM. The CDR3 runs 13 residues. DNA for the CDR3: TGTGCCAGCGGTAGGACAGGGTCCTACGAGCAGTACTTC. Protein sequence: CASGRTGSYEQYF.

The gene calls are TRBV27 and TRBJ2-4, with 9 positions matching TRBD2. V lost 9 bases to trimming and J lost 0 bases; unmatched junction nucleotides: 9. From germline, CDR1 is MNHEY and CDR2 SMNVEV (reference sequence). This CDR3 has 16 residues. The CDR3 here is CARRIAGAEAKNIQYF. The CDR3, as DNA: TGTGCCAGGAGGATAGCGGGAGCGGAAGCCAAAAACATTCAGTACTTC.

The genes are TRBV5-4 and TRBJ1-5, with D perhaps matching TRBD1 (5 bases). The ends were cut back, 0 bases at V and 11 bases at J, with 12 bases in the middle. This CDR3 spans 13 amino acids. Germline CDR1 is SGHNT and CDR2 is YYREEE (reference sequence). For the CDR3, the DNA is TGTGCCAGCAGCTTGGGACCCGAAGGGGCCCAGCATTTT. Translation: CASSLGPEGAQHF.

This sequence joins TRBV19 and TRBJ1-3; D not certain. Germline loops: CDR1 LNHDA, CDR2 SQIVND (reference sequence). The CDR3 has 15 amino acids. Trimming left V 9 bases short and J 0 bases short, with 15 bases between. CDR3 sequence: CASQRRKSSGNTIYF. CDR3 bases: TGTGCCAGCCAGAGGCGTAAGAGCTCTGGAAACACCATATATTTT. The variable domain in full, with the rest retrieved from reference TRBV19 and TRBJ1-3, is DGGITQSPKYLFRKEGQNVTLSCEQNLNHDAMYWYRQDPGQGLRLIYYSQIVNDFQKGDIAEGYSVSREKKESFPLTVTSAQKNPTAFYLCASQRRKSSGNTIYFGEGSWLTVV.

The V gene is TRBV5-1, the J gene TRBJ1-4; 7 nucleotides agree with TRBD1. The V gene end was trimmed by 7 bases and the J gene end by 7 bases; junction bases not matched to a gene: 10. Germline V gene sequence: CDR1 SGHRS, CDR2 YFSETQ. The length of the CDR3 is 14 residues. The CDR3 sequence: CASFRGQLVEKLFF. DNA for the CDR3: TGCGCCAGCTTCAGGGGACAGTTAGTTGAAAAACTGTTTTTT.

This clone has a handful of counts. This rearrangement joins TRBV11-2 to TRBJ2-6, with D uncertain. V lost 0 bases, J lost 0 bases, and 12 bases lay in between. Germline V gene data show CDR1 as SGHAT and CDR2 as FQNNGV. This CDR3 spans 18 amino acids. The chain's CDR3 is CASSLEARFSSGANVLTF. CDR3 DNA sequence: TGTGCCAGCAGCTTAGAGGCTAGGTTCAGCTCTGGGGCCAACGTCCTGACTTTC.

There are a few counts of this clone. V and J are TRBV4-3 and TRBJ2-1, with TRBD2 matching over 8 bases. The J segment lost 6 bases and the V segment lost 0 bases, leaving 10 bases of the junction unmatched. The CDR3 has 17 amino acids. In germline, CDR1 is LGHNA, CDR2 YSLEER. CDR3 in amino acids: CASSQEIWGRGVNEQFF. The CDR3 coding sequence is TGCGCCAGCAGCCAAGAAATTTGGGGGCGGGGGGTCAATGAGCAGTTCTTC.

This rearrangement joins TRBV7-9 to TRBJ2-7, with 9 bases aligning to TRBD2. This CDR3 has 16 residues. Germline trimming cut 2 bases from V and 0 bases from J; bases unmatched to any gene: 5. Per germline, CDR1 SEHNR and CDR2 FQNEAQ (reference sequence). The CDR3: CASSLWTSAFSYEQYF. CDR3 nucleotide sequence: TGTGCCAGCAGCTTATGGACTAGCGCCTTCTCCTACGAGCAGTACTTC.

This clone has more than one count but fewer than ten. The chain combines TRBV28 with TRBJ2-1; 9 bases line up with TRBD2. CDR1 is MDHEN and CDR2 is SYDVKM in the germline V gene. V was pared by 6 bases and J by 8 bases, with 11 bases of the junction left unmatched. CDR3 length: 15 amino acids. As DNA, the CDR3 is TGTGCCAGCAGCTCCGGGACTAGCAAGGTTTATGAGCAGTTCTTC. Amino acid sequence: CASSSGTSKVYEQFF.

The table lists this clone with a few counts. The chain couples TRBV12-3 or TRBV12-4 to TRBJ1-5; D might be TRBD1 (5 bases). The V gene lost 5 bases and the J gene lost 7 bases, with 9 bases spanning the gap. The CDR3 contains 12 residues. DNA for the CDR3: TGTGCCAGCAGTCCAGACAGCCAGCCCCAGCATTTT. Translation: CASSPDSQPQHF.

The gene calls are TRBV11-2 and TRBJ2-7; no firm D call. The length of the CDR3 is 14 residues. From germline, CDR1 is SGHAT and CDR2 FQNNGV. The V end lost 5 bases, the J end lost 4 bases, and 15 bases lay between the germline ends. The CDR3, as DNA: TGTGCCAGCAGCCTAACCTTTCCCGATTACGAGCAGTACTTC. It codes for CASSLTFPDYEQYF.

The chain links TRBV7-2 to TRBJ2-6; 11 positions agree with TRBD1. The germline V gene has CDR1 SGHTA and CDR2 FQGNSA. The CDR3 is made up of 15 amino acids. The trim removed 9 bases at V and 4 bases at J, leaving 5 bases unmatched. The CDR3 is CARGTGGTGANVLTF. The DNA of the CDR3 is TGTGCCAGGGGGACAGGGGGAACCGGGGCCAACGTCCTGACTTTC.

V is TRBV5-1 and J is TRBJ1-1; D unclear. The CDR3 runs 16 residues. Between the trimmed V and J ends, which lost 0 bases and 0 bases, there was a span of 12 bases. CDR1 and CDR2 from the germline V gene are SGHRS and YFSETQ. DNA for the CDR3: TGCGCCAGCAGCTTGGACAGCGGAAAAATGAACACTGAAGCTTTCTTT. Protein: CASSLDSGKMNTEAFF. Based on the CDR3 plus reference TRBV5-1 and TRBJ1-1, the full variable domain is KAGVTQTPRYLIKTRGQQVTLSCSPISGHRSVSWYQQTPGQGLQFLFEYFSETQRNKGNFPGRFSGRQFSNSRSEMNVSTLELGDSALYLCASSLDSGKMNTEAFFGQGTRLTVV.

The table lists this clone with a few counts. The chain carries TRBV6-5 and TRBJ1-2, with TRBD1 matching 10 bases. The CDR3 is 16 residues long. Germline V gene sequence: CDR1 MNHEY, CDR2 SVGAGI. The J segment lost 7 bases and the V segment lost 0 bases, leaving 8 bases of the junction unmatched. This CDR3 is CASSYSVGQGISGYTF. CDR3 DNA sequence: TGTGCCAGCAGTTACTCGGTGGGACAGGGGATTAGTGGCTACACCTTC.

The rearrangement joins TRBV2 to TRBJ1-2; no clear D gene. V was shortened by 2 bases and J by 3 bases, with 10 bases between the two germline ends. CDR3 length: 14 amino acids. Looked up from germline, CDR1 is SNHLY and CDR2 is FYNNEI. The CDR3 coding sequence is TGTGCCAGCAGTGAATACCCAGACTACTATGGCTACACCTTC. This encodes CASSEYPDYYGYTF.

V and J are TRBV5-1 and TRBJ2-7, with D possibly matching TRBD1 (6 bases). The CDR3 runs to 13 residues. V gave up 6 bases and J gave up 3 bases, with 13 bases separating them. Per germline, CDR1 SGHRS and CDR2 YFSETQ. The CDR3 nucleotides read TGCGCCAGCAACCCAGGGGACGGCTACGAGCAGTACTTC. Translating gives CASNPGDGYEQYF.

A remark on this clone: The conserved closing phenylalanine or tryptophan is absent in this CDR3, likely reflecting a read error. The chain's CDR3 is CASSLTAGNTEAFL. Here the CDR3 DNA reads TGTGCCAGCAGCTTAACGGCGGGGAACACTGAAGCTTTCCTT. J is TRBJ1-1 and V is TRBV7-2, with D uncertain. With 2 bases removed from V and 1 base from J, the gap between germline ends came to 8 bases. This CDR3 has 14 residues. CDR1 and CDR2 (germline): SGHTA, FQGNSA.

The CDR3 bases are TGTGCCAGCAGCCAAGGGACAGTGGTCTCCTACAATGAGCAGTTCTTC. This codes for CASSQGTVVSYNEQFF. The chain carries TRBV3-1 (or the pseudogene TRBV3-2) and TRBJ2-1, with D perhaps matching TRBD1 (6 bases). The CDR3 totals 16 residues. Germline V lookup: CDR1 LGHDT, CDR2 YNNKEL (reference sequence). With 1 base removed from V and 0 bases from J, the gap between germline ends came to 10 bases.

This rearrangement joins TRBV5-1 to TRBJ2-3, with TRBD2 matching 7 bases. The CDR3 has 12 residues. Trimming cost V 3 bases and J 5 bases; bases outside gene matches: 0. Germline CDR1 SGHRS, CDR2 YFSETQ. CDR3 sequence (DNA): TGCGCCAGCAGCTCGGGGGGAGATACGCAGTATTTT. Its translation: CASSSGGDTQYF.

The chain employs TRBV4-1 and TRBJ1-5; D is ambiguous. This CDR3 spans 15 amino acids. Trimming took off 2 bases at V and 2 bases at J, with 10 bases between the two ends. CDR1 and CDR2 from the germline V gene are MGHRA and YSYEKL. CDR3 sequence: CASSQFGEGNQPQHF. The CDR3 coding sequence is TGCGCCAGCAGCCAATTTGGGGAGGGCAATCAGCCCCAGCATTTT.

This sequence joins TRBV5-1 and TRBJ1-1, with 8 bases fitting TRBD1. V shed 0 bases, J shed 0 bases, and the junction held 1 base outside the gene matches. From germline, CDR1 is SGHRS and CDR2 YFSETQ. The CDR3 sequence is 15 residues long. The CDR3 region is CASSLGTGLNTEAFF. The CDR3 DNA is TGCGCCAGCAGCTTGGGGACAGGGCTGAACACTGAAGCTTTCTTT. Drawing the rest from reference TRBV5-1 and TRBJ1-1, the complete variable domain is KAGVTQTPRYLIKTRGQQVTLSCSPISGHRSVSWYQQTPGQGLQFLFEYFSETQRNKGNFPGRFSGRQFSNSRSEMNVSTLELGDSALYLCASSLGTGLNTEAFFGQGTRLTVV.

The chain uses TRBV7-3 and TRBJ2-1; 8 bases match TRBD2. V lost 4 bases to trimming and J lost 9 bases; unmatched junction nucleotides: 5. This CDR3 comprises 13 residues. Germline V gene data show CDR1 as SGHTA and CDR2 as FQGTGA. CDR3 in DNA: TGTGCCAGCAGCTCCCCGGGACTAGGTGAGCAGTTCTTC. Its translation: CASSSPGLGEQFF.

This clone was counted between two and nine times. The chain links TRBV6-1 to TRBJ1-2; 7 bases are a match to TRBD1. Germline CDR1 and CDR2: MNHNS and SASEGT. The CDR3 runs to 15 residues. J gave up 4 bases and V 1 base, and 6 bases lay outside the gene matches. CDR3 sequence reads: CASSEDRDSFYGYTF. CDR3 nucleotide sequence: TGTGCCAGCAGTGAAGACCGGGACAGCTTCTATGGCTACACCTTC.

The chain uses TRBV14 and TRBJ2-7; D perhaps matches TRBD1 (5 bases). The germline V and J ends were trimmed by 2 bases and 3 bases, with 17 bases remaining between them. The germline V gene has CDR1 SGHDN and CDR2 FVKESK. CDR3 length: 16 amino acids. The DNA for the CDR3 is TGTGCCAGCAGCCAAACAGGCAGGGAAGGGGACTACGAGCAGTACTTC. Its translation is CASSQTGREGDYEQYF.